This T cell receptor (beta chain) was documented in a study of post-analysis software for immune sequencing data. For the study at large: Included among the disease courses, which were recorded for the cohort, were relapsing-remitting, secondary progressive and progressive-relapsing multiple sclerosis.

Study-level points and caveats: TRBV5-6, TRBV5-1 and TRBV20-1 were among four or five TRBV segments more frequent in patients than controls.

As concerns this clonotype: Its target is unknown.

Every TCR beta cDNA library bore unique molecular identifiers. Input amounts of 1 to 10 million T cells were used. These gave about 500,000 cDNA molecules, so each molecule approximated one T cell. TCRdb re-called the PCR reads through MiXCR, storing one row per CDR3 protein. This sample has about 820,000 distinct CDR3 sequences, with approximately 57% found just once. The germline CDR1 and CDR2 sequences are WSHSY and SAAADI. Trimming shortened V by 6 bases and J by 0 bases, and 6 bases separated the two germline ends. This CDR3 has 12 residues. This TCR was recovered from a girl between 10 and 17 years old with multiple sclerosis. The sequenced material came from blood. The chain recombines TRBV10-2 with TRBJ2-7; unclear D gene. CDR3 DNA sequence: TGCGCCAGCAGGGAACACTCCTACGAGCAGTACTTC. It is translated as CASREHSYEQYF.